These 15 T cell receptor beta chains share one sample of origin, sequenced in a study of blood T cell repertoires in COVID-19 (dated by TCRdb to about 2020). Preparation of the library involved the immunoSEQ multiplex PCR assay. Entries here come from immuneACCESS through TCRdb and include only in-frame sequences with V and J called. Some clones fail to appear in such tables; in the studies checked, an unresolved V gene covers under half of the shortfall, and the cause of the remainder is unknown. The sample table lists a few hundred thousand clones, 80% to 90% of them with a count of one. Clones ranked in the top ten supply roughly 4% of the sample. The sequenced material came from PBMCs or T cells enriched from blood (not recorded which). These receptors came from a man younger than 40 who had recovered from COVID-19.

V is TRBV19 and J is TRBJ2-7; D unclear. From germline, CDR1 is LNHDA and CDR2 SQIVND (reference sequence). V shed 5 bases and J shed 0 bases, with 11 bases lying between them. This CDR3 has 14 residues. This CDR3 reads CASSSQRGSYEQYF. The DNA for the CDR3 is TGTGCCAGTAGTTCTCAGCGAGGCTCCTACGAGCAGTACTTC. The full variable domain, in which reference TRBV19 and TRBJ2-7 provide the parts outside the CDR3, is DGGITQSPKYLFRKEGQNVTLSCEQNLNHDAMYWYRQDPGQGLRLIYYSQIVNDFQKGDIAEGYSVSREKKESFPLTVTSAQKNPTAFYLCASSSQRGSYEQYFGPGTRLTVT.

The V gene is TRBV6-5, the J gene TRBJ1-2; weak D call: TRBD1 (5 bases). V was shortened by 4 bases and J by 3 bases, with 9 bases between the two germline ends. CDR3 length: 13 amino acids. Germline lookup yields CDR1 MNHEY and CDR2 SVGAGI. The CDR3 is CASSSPGYYGYTF. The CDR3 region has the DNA TGTGCCAGCAGTTCCCCAGGGTACTATGGCTACACCTTC.

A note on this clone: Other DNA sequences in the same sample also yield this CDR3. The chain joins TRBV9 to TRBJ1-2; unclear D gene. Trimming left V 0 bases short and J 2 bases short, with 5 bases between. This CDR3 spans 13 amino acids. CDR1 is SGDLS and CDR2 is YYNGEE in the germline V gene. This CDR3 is CASSVGQNYGYTF. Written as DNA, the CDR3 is TGTGCCAGCAGCGTAGGCCAGAACTATGGCTACACCTTC.

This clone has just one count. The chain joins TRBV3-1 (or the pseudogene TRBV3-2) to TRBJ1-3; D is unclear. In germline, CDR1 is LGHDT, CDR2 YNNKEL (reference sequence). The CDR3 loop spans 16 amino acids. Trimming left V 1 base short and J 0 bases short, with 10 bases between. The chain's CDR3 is CASSQGTVGSGNTIYF. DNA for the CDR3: TGTGCCAGCAGCCAAGGAACAGTAGGCTCTGGAAACACCATATATTTT.

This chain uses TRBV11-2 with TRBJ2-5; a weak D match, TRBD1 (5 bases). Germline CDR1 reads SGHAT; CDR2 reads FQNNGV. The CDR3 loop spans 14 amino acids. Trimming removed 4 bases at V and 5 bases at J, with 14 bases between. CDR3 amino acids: CASSSQESHETQYF. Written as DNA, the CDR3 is TGTGCCAGCAGCTCACAGGAATCCCATGAGACCCAGTACTTC. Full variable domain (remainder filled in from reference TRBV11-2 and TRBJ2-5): EAGVAQSPRYKIIEKRQSVAFWCNPISGHATLYWYQQILGQGPKLLIQFQNNGVVDDSQLPKDRFSAERLKGVDSTLKIQPAKLEDSAVYLCASSSQESHETQYFGPGTRLLVL.

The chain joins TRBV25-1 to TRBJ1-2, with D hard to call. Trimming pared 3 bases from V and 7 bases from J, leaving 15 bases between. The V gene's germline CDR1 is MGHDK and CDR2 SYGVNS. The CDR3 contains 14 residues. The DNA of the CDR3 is TGTGCCAGCAGTGAGCGATTCCGCGGAAGTGGCTACACCTTC. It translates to CASSERFRGSGYTF.

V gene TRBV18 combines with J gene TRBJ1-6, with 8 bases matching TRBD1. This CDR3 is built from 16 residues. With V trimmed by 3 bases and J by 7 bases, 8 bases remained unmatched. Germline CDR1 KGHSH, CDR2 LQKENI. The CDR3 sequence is CASSPPLQGGNSPLHF. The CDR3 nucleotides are TGTGCCAGCTCACCCCCTTTACAGGGGGGAAATTCACCCCTCCACTTT.

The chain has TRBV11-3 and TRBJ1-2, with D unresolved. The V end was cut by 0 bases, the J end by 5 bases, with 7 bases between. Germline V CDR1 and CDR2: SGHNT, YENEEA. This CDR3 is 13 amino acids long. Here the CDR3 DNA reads TGTGCCAGCAGCTTAGACAGGATATATGGCTACACCTTC. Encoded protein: CASSLDRIYGYTF.

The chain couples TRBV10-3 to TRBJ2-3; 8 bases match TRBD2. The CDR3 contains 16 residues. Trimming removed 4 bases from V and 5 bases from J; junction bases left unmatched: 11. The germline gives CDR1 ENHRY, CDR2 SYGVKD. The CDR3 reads CAISGPPGGGRDTQYF. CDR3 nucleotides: TGTGCCATCAGTGGACCACCGGGGGGGGGAAGAGATACGCAGTATTTT.

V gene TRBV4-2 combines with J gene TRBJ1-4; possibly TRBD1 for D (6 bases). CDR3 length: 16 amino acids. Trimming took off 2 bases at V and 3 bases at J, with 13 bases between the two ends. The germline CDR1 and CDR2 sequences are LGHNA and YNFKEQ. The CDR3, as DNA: TGTGCCAGCAGCCAATCCCGGACAGAAGCTAATGAAAAACTGTTTTTT. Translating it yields CASSQSRTEANEKLFF.

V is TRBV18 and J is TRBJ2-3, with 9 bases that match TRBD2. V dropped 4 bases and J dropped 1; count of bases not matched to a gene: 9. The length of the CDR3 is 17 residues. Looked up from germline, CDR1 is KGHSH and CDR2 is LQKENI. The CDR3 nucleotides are TGTGCCAGCTCACGCGGGGGGGCCTTAGTCGGCACAGATACGCAGTATTTT. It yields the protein CASSRGGALVGTDTQYF.

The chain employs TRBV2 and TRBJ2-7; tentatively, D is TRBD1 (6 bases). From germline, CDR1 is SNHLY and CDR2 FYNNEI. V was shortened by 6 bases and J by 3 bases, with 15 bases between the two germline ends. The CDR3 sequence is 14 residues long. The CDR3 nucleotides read TGTGCCAGCAGACTTGAGGGGGTCGACTACGAGCAGTACTTC. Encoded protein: CASRLEGVDYEQYF.

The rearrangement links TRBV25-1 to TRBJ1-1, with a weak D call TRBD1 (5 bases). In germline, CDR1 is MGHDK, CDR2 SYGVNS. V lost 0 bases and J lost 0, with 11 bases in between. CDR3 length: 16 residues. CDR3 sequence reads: CASSEYVPGLNTEAFF. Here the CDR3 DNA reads TGTGCCAGCAGTGAATATGTCCCAGGGTTGAACACTGAAGCTTTCTTT.

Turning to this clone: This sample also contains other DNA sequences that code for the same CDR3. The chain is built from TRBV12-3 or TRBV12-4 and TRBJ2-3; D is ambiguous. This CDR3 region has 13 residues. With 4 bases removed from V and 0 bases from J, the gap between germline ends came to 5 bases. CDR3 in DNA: TGTGCCAGCAGTTCCCTAAGCACAGATACGCAGTATTTT. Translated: CASSSLSTDTQYF.

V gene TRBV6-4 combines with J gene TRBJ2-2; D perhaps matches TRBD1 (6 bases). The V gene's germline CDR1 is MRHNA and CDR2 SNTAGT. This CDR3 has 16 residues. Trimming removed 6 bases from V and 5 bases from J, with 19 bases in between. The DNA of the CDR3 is TGTGCCAGCAGCCCCCAGGGGACATATGGAACCGGGGAGCTGTTTTTT. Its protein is CASSPQGTYGTGELFF.